This T cell receptor (beta chain) comes out of a study of early T cells in non-severe SARS-CoV-2 infection. In its sample, this clonotype was seen many times. The protocol attached unique molecular identifiers to individual cDNA molecules. In TCRdb, the 5' RACE reads were re-called with MiXCR into one record per CDR3 protein. The table shows 30,000 to 40,000 distinct CDR3 sequences, with 5.5% occurring only once. The V and J ends lost 4 bases and 4 bases, in that order; junction bases with no gene match: 10. There are 15 residues in the CDR3. Germline loops: CDR1 LGHNA, CDR2 YNFKEQ. This chain links TRBV4-2 with TRBJ2-7, with 7 bases fitting TRBD2. The source of this sequence is an adult who was a healthcare worker with PCR-confirmed SARS-CoV-2 infection or an uninfected control (not recorded which). This sample comprised whole blood, obtained at baseline. CDR3 in amino acids: CASSPGWSGEYEQYF. CDR3 nucleotides: TGTGCCAGCAGCCCCGGGTGGAGCGGGGAATACGAGCAGTACTTC.